The clone carrying this TCR beta chain was observed a few times. Its target is not known. The data were taken from a study of cytomegalovirus exposure and HLA in healthy donors. PCR primers comprised 60 Vbeta and 13 Jbeta primers. Sequencing was performed with immunoSEQ multiplex PCR; in TCRdb, only in-frame clones are kept and a portion is missing. The sample carries approximately 140,000 clones, just over 65% recorded once. Study observations and caveats: Analysis was carried out at a later point, and it linked a missense DCLRE1C variant to TCR beta V- and J-gene trimming.

This TCR derives from a woman aged 60-70 years in good health and CMV-seronegative. Sequencing was done on a sample of PBMCs.

The CDR3 protein is CASSQDGQPYGYTF. CDR3 in DNA: TGCGCCAGCAGCCAAGATGGGCAGCCTTATGGCTACACCTTC. V and J are TRBV4-1 and TRBJ1-2; D unclear. V was shortened by 0 bases and J by 5 bases, with 10 bases between the two germline ends. The CDR3 runs to 14 residues. CDR1 MGHRA and CDR2 YSYEKL come from the germline V gene.